This record looks at one T cell receptor (beta chain) sequence and its context. Looked up from germline, CDR1 is LGHDT and CDR2 is YNNKEL (reference sequence). With 4 bases removed from V and 4 bases from J, the gap between germline ends came to 10 bases. This CDR3 has 13 amino acids. Original analysis: Amplification of reference gene primers was used by the study to estimate nucleated cell counts. Generated by immunoSEQ multiplex PCR, the TCRdb table keeps only in-frame clones and is missing some. That table is the source of V, J and clone size, and D and trimming were worked out from the DNA. Of about 220,000 clones listed, 80% to 85% are singletons. The sample comes from a study of blood T cell repertoires in COVID-19. At the level of the study: The samples span acute and convalescent COVID-19 from the United States, Italy and Spain. PBMCs, B-cell-depleted T cells, or T cells were the source of the cDNA or gDNA that made up the material.

This chain connects TRBV3-1 (or the pseudogene TRBV3-2) to TRBJ1-2; a weak D match, TRBD1 (5 bases). This receptor was taken from a young man with active or convalescent COVID-19. The sample consisted of peripheral blood. The CDR3 protein is CASSREGSYGYTF. DNA of the CDR3: TGTGCCAGCAGCCGGGAGGGGTCCTATGGCTACACCTTC.